These T cell receptor beta chains were read from a single sample in a study of cytomegalovirus exposure and HLA in healthy donors. Profiling relied on immunoSEQ multiplex PCR, and the TCRdb table lists in-frame clones only, not all of them. The sample shows 200,000 or so clones, more than 60% of them seen only once. Sequencing was done on a sample of PBMCs. All receptors come from a girl aged 2 to 10 in good health and CMV-seronegative. Each CDR3 is given with its conserved first and last residue. The D gene is left open where the match is weak. Clone size is not always given. Where it is, it says once, few, many or a class for expanded clones.

clone_size: few; j_call: TRBJ2-7; v_call: TRBV7-9; d_call: NA; cdr3_length: 15; cdr3_aa: CASSLAFGVSYEQYF; cdr3_nt: TGTGCCAGCAGCTTAGCGTTCGGGGTCTCCTACGAGCAGTACTTC
clone_size: NA; j_call: TRBJ2-1; v_call: TRBV18; d_call: TRBD1; cdr3_length: 17; cdr3_aa: CASSSGDRGSAYNEQFF; cdr3_nt: TGTGCCAGCTCATCAGGTGACAGGGGGTCGGCGTACAATGAGCAGTTCTTC
clone_size: NA; j_call: TRBJ2-3; v_call: TRBV19; d_call: TRBD2; cdr3_length: 15; cdr3_aa: CASSIKAAGADTQYF; cdr3_nt: TGTGCCAGTAGTATCAAGGCGGCGGGAGCAGATACGCAGTATTTT
clone_size: NA; j_call: TRBJ2-2; v_call: TRBV6-6; d_call: TRBD1; cdr3_length: 16; cdr3_aa: CASSRRGQGYTGELFF; cdr3_nt: TGTGCCAGCAGCAGAAGGGGACAGGGGTACACCGGGGAGCTGTTTTTT
clone_size: once; j_call: TRBJ2-5; v_call: TRBV30; d_call: TRBD1; cdr3_length: 15; cdr3_aa: CAWTRQGSPGETQYF; cdr3_nt: TGTGCCTGGACTAGACAGGGATCCCCCGGGGAGACCCAGTACTTC
clone_size: NA; j_call: TRBJ2-7; v_call: TRBV6-5; d_call: TRBD1; cdr3_length: 13; cdr3_aa: CASSWTGGYEQYF; cdr3_nt: TGTGCCAGCAGTTGGACAGGGGGCTACGAGCAGTACTTC
clone_size: few; j_call: TRBJ1-1; v_call: TRBV5-1; d_call: NA; cdr3_length: 15; cdr3_aa: CASSFPGVGNTEAFF; cdr3_nt: TGCGCCAGCAGCTTCCCGGGGGTTGGAAATACTGAAGCTTTCTTT
clone_size: NA; j_call: TRBJ1-1; v_call: TRBV2; d_call: TRBD1; cdr3_length: 14; cdr3_aa: CASSRQGGDTEAFF; cdr3_nt: TGTGCCAGCAGTAGACAGGGCGGGGACACTGAAGCTTTCTTT
clone_size: few; j_call: TRBJ2-3; v_call: TRBV30; d_call: TRBD2; cdr3_length: 15; cdr3_aa: CAWSRGLVLADTQYF; cdr3_nt: TGTGCCTGGAGTAGGGGACTAGTGCTCGCAGATACGCAGTATTTT
clone_size: NA; j_call: TRBJ2-1; v_call: TRBV4-2; d_call: TRBD2; cdr3_length: 16; cdr3_aa: CASSQRLAESYNEQFF; cdr3_nt: TGTGCCAGCAGCCAAAGACTAGCGGAGAGCTACAATGAGCAGTTCTTC
clone_size: few; j_call: TRBJ2-1; v_call: TRBV19; d_call: TRBD2; cdr3_length: 14; cdr3_aa: CASNWGGEYNEQFF; cdr3_nt: TGTGCCAGTAATTGGGGGGGTGAATACAATGAGCAGTTCTTC
clone_size: NA; j_call: TRBJ2-3; v_call: TRBV2; d_call: NA; cdr3_length: 15; cdr3_aa: CASKLQQELTDTQYF; cdr3_nt: TGTGCCAGCAAACTACAACAGGAGCTCACAGATACGCAGTATTTT
clone_size: NA; j_call: TRBJ2-4; v_call: TRBV19; d_call: NA; cdr3_length: 16; cdr3_aa: CASSTPGELAKNIQYF; cdr3_nt: TGTGCCAGTAGTACCCCCGGGGAGTTAGCCAAAAACATTCAGTACTTC
clone_size: NA; j_call: TRBJ1-2; v_call: TRBV28; d_call: TRBD1; cdr3_length: 14; cdr3_aa: CASSSSGGVNGYTF; cdr3_nt: TGTGCCAGCAGTTCTTCAGGGGGCGTAAATGGCTACACCTTC
clone_size: NA; j_call: TRBJ2-7; v_call: TRBV5-4; d_call: NA; cdr3_length: 11; cdr3_aa: CASSLGNEQYF; cdr3_nt: TGTGCCAGCAGCCTCGGGAACGAGCAGTACTTC
clone_size: NA; j_call: TRBJ2-5; v_call: TRBV13; d_call: NA; cdr3_length: 14; cdr3_aa: CASSSTATPETQYF; cdr3_nt: TGTGCCAGCAGCTCGACAGCTACCCCAGAGACCCAGTACTTC
clone_size: NA; j_call: TRBJ2-3; v_call: TRBV14; d_call: NA; cdr3_length: 20; cdr3_aa: CASSHTPRRALDPSTDTQYF; cdr3_nt: TGTGCCAGCAGCCACACCCCCCGGAGGGCCTTAGACCCAAGCACAGATACGCAGTATTTT
clone_size: NA; j_call: TRBJ2-1; v_call: TRBV5-1; d_call: TRBD2; cdr3_length: 18; cdr3_aa: CASSKQGLAGSSYNEQFF; cdr3_nt: TGCGCCAGCAGCAAGCAGGGACTAGCGGGGTCCTCCTACAATGAGCAGTTCTTC
clone_size: NA; j_call: TRBJ1-2; v_call: TRBV6-6; d_call: TRBD1; cdr3_length: 13; cdr3_aa: CASRRDSFYGYTF; cdr3_nt: TGTGCCAGCAGAAGGGACAGCTTCTATGGCTACACCTTC
clone_size: few; j_call: TRBJ2-2; v_call: TRBV9; d_call: NA; cdr3_length: 15; cdr3_aa: CASSVGTENTGEPFF; cdr3_nt: TGTGCCAGCAGCGTAGGGACAGAAAACACCGGGGAGCCGTTTTTT
clone_size: NA; j_call: TRBJ1-1; v_call: TRBV6-5; d_call: TRBD1; cdr3_length: 15; cdr3_aa: CASSYWGQGDTEAFF; cdr3_nt: TGTGCCAGCAGTTACTGGGGACAGGGGGACACTGAAGCTTTCTTT
clone_size: NA; j_call: TRBJ2-1; v_call: TRBV6-6; d_call: NA; cdr3_length: 13; cdr3_aa: CASSYYRGGEQFF; cdr3_nt: TGTGCCAGCAGTTACTACCGAGGGGGAGAGCAGTTCTTC
clone_size: NA; j_call: TRBJ1-6; v_call: TRBV5-4; d_call: NA; cdr3_length: 13; cdr3_aa: CASSGAGISPLHF; cdr3_nt: TGTGCCAGCAGCGGAGCCGGTATCTCACCCCTCCACTTT
clone_size: NA; j_call: TRBJ2-7; v_call: TRBV4-2; d_call: TRBD1; cdr3_length: 18; cdr3_aa: CASSQGIDRAYSSYEQYF; cdr3_nt: TGTGCCAGCAGCCAAGGTATAGACAGGGCCTACAGCTCCTACGAGCAGTACTTC
clone_size: NA; j_call: TRBJ2-7; v_call: TRBV5-6; d_call: NA; cdr3_length: 16; cdr3_aa: CASSFGAGKVRYEQYF; cdr3_nt: TGTGCCAGCAGCTTTGGGGCGGGAAAGGTACGGTACGAGCAGTACTTC
clone_size: NA; j_call: TRBJ2-2; v_call: TRBV18; d_call: TRBD1; cdr3_length: 16; cdr3_aa: CASSPFEGAFLGELFF; cdr3_nt: TGTGCCAGCTCACCATTTGAGGGGGCGTTTCTCGGGGAGCTGTTTTTT
clone_size: NA; j_call: TRBJ2-2; v_call: TRBV5-1; d_call: NA; cdr3_length: 16; cdr3_aa: CASSQTDSANTGELFF; cdr3_nt: TGCGCCAGCAGCCAAACGGACAGTGCGAACACCGGGGAGCTGTTTTTT
clone_size: few; j_call: TRBJ2-5; v_call: TRBV5-6; d_call: NA; cdr3_length: 14; cdr3_aa: CASRMRVTQETQYF; cdr3_nt: TGTGCCAGCAGGATGAGGGTAACCCAAGAGACCCAGTACTTC
clone_size: NA; j_call: TRBJ1-5; v_call: TRBV2; d_call: NA; cdr3_length: 15; cdr3_aa: CASSPQGTTDQPQHF; cdr3_nt: TGTGCCAGCAGTCCCCAGGGTACAACCGATCAGCCCCAGCATTTT
clone_size: NA; j_call: TRBJ2-2; v_call: TRBV2; d_call: NA; cdr3_length: 14; cdr3_aa: CASSELARTGELFF; cdr3_nt: TGTGCCAGCAGTGAACTAGCGCGTACCGGGGAGCTGTTTTTT
clone_size: NA; j_call: TRBJ1-5; v_call: TRBV4-2; d_call: TRBD1; cdr3_length: 16; cdr3_aa: CASSHAGTGNNQPQHF; cdr3_nt: TGTGCCAGCAGCCATGCCGGGACAGGGAATAATCAGCCCCAGCATTTT
clone_size: NA; j_call: TRBJ1-5; v_call: TRBV18; d_call: TRBD1; cdr3_length: 17; cdr3_aa: CASSPGTEVYSNQPQHF; cdr3_nt: TGTGCCAGCTCACCAGGGACAGAGGTCTATAGCAATCAGCCCCAGCATTTT
clone_size: NA; j_call: TRBJ1-2; v_call: TRBV20-1; d_call: NA; cdr3_length: 10; cdr3_aa: CSASEERLTF; cdr3_nt: TGCAGTGCTAGCGAAGAGCGGCTAACCTTC
clone_size: NA; j_call: TRBJ2-1; v_call: TRBV6-5; d_call: TRBD2; cdr3_length: 16; cdr3_aa: CASSYSAGRGRNEQFF; cdr3_nt: TGTGCCAGCAGTTACTCGGCGGGGAGGGGAAGGAATGAGCAGTTCTTC
clone_size: NA; j_call: TRBJ1-3; v_call: TRBV12-5; d_call: NA; cdr3_length: 18; cdr3_aa: CASGLREGGSLSGNTIYF; cdr3_nt: TGTGCTAGTGGTTTGCGAGAGGGAGGTTCCTTATCTGGAAACACCATATATTTT
clone_size: NA; j_call: TRBJ1-2; v_call: TRBV6-4; d_call: NA; cdr3_length: 15; cdr3_aa: CASSDSSLVWDGYTF; cdr3_nt: TGTGCCAGCAGTGACTCAAGTCTAGTGTGGGATGGCTACACCTTC
clone_size: NA; j_call: TRBJ2-3; v_call: TRBV5-6; d_call: TRBD1; cdr3_length: 14; cdr3_aa: CASSGGTGSDTQYF; cdr3_nt: TGTGCCAGCAGCGGGGGGACAGGGTCCGATACGCAGTATTTT
clone_size: NA; j_call: TRBJ1-1; v_call: TRBV5-1; d_call: TRBD1; cdr3_length: 13; cdr3_aa: CASSLEGAPEAFF; cdr3_nt: TGCGCCAGCAGCTTGGAGGGGGCCCCTGAAGCTTTCTTT
clone_size: NA; j_call: TRBJ1-2; v_call: TRBV5-1; d_call: NA; cdr3_length: 15; cdr3_aa: CASSSTGFSPYGYTF; cdr3_nt: TGCGCCAGCAGCTCAACAGGATTTAGCCCCTATGGCTACACCTTC
clone_size: NA; j_call: TRBJ1-2; v_call: TRBV6-6; d_call: NA; cdr3_length: 11; cdr3_aa: CASRRWYGYTF; cdr3_nt: TGTGCCAGCAGGCGTTGGTATGGCTACACCTTC
clone_size: NA; j_call: TRBJ1-1; v_call: TRBV12-5; d_call: NA; cdr3_length: 12; cdr3_aa: CASGLAYTEAFF; cdr3_nt: TGTGCTAGTGGTTTGGCTTACACTGAAGCTTTCTTT
clone_size: NA; j_call: TRBJ2-3; v_call: TRBV30; d_call: NA; cdr3_length: 11; cdr3_aa: CAWSKLGAQYF; cdr3_nt: TGTGCCTGGAGTAAGCTAGGGGCGCAGTATTTT
clone_size: NA; j_call: TRBJ2-4; v_call: TRBV25-1; d_call: NA; cdr3_length: 12; cdr3_aa: CASSERGNIQYF; cdr3_nt: TGTGCCAGCAGTGAGAGGGGGAACATTCAGTACTTC
clone_size: NA; j_call: TRBJ1-1; v_call: TRBV5-4; d_call: NA; cdr3_length: 12; cdr3_aa: CASSLSGAEAFF; cdr3_nt: TGTGCCAGCAGCTTATCCGGGGCTGAAGCTTTCTTT
clone_size: NA; j_call: TRBJ2-3; v_call: TRBV19; d_call: TRBD2; cdr3_length: 14; cdr3_aa: CASSMGLAGDTQYF; cdr3_nt: TGTGCCAGTAGTATGGGACTAGCGGGAGATACGCAGTATTTT
clone_size: NA; j_call: TRBJ1-2; v_call: TRBV5-1; d_call: NA; cdr3_length: 15; cdr3_aa: CASSLERASNYGYTF; cdr3_nt: TGCGCCAGCAGCTTGGAGAGGGCTTCTAACTATGGCTACACCTTC
clone_size: once; j_call: TRBJ1-5; v_call: TRBV19; d_call: NA; cdr3_length: 13; cdr3_aa: CASSWTASQPQHF; cdr3_nt: TGTGCCAGTAGTTGGACTGCCAGTCAGCCCCAGCATTTT
clone_size: NA; j_call: TRBJ1-1; v_call: TRBV6-1; d_call: NA; cdr3_length: 14; cdr3_aa: CASSERGGTTEAFF; cdr3_nt: TGTGCCAGCAGTGAACGCGGGGGGACCACTGAAGCTTTCTTT
clone_size: NA; j_call: TRBJ2-7; v_call: TRBV20-1; d_call: TRBD2; cdr3_length: 11; cdr3_aa: CSARRGDEQYF; cdr3_nt: TGCAGTGCTAGGCGGGGGGACGAGCAGTACTTC
clone_size: NA; j_call: TRBJ2-2; v_call: TRBV28; d_call: TRBD1; cdr3_length: 15; cdr3_aa: CASRGPGQSTGELFF; cdr3_nt: TGTGCCAGCAGGGGACCGGGACAGAGCACCGGGGAGCTGTTTTTT
clone_size: NA; j_call: TRBJ1-2; v_call: TRBV27; d_call: NA; cdr3_length: 12; cdr3_aa: CASRSQGYGYTF; cdr3_nt: TGTGCCAGCAGATCTCAGGGTTATGGCTACACCTTC
clone_size: NA; j_call: TRBJ1-1; v_call: TRBV6-1; d_call: NA; cdr3_length: 10; cdr3_aa: CATYDTEAFF; cdr3_nt: TGTGCCACCTACGACACTGAAGCTTTCTTT
clone_size: NA; j_call: TRBJ2-7; v_call: TRBV5-6; d_call: NA; cdr3_length: 13; cdr3_aa: CASTVGRAYEQYF; cdr3_nt: TGTGCCAGCACCGTTGGCAGGGCCTACGAGCAGTACTTC
clone_size: NA; j_call: TRBJ1-2; v_call: TRBV5-6; d_call: NA; cdr3_length: 15; cdr3_aa: CASSLSNALNYGYTF; cdr3_nt: TGTGCCAGCAGCTTGTCTAATGCTCTGAACTATGGCTACACCTTC